Shown below are 11 T cell receptor beta chains from a single sample sequenced in a study of response to subunit inactivated influenza vaccine. Via MiXCR, TCRdb re-called the RT-PCR reads, giving one row per CDR3 protein. Altogether roughly 780,000 distinct CDR3 sequences are present, less than 20% being singletons, with the ten largest covering roughly 10%. The sample was PBMCs from blood, taken less than 6 days after vaccination. Source of these receptors: a man aged 50 or older who received an inactivated influenza vaccine.

This clonotype was detected a few times. The CDR3 reads CASSEGTSGGGNEQFF. As DNA, the CDR3 is TGTGCCAGCAGCGAAGGGACTAGCGGGGGAGGCAATGAGCAGTTCTTC. V gene TRBV3-1 combines with J gene TRBJ2-1, with 14 bases that match TRBD2. Trimming cost V 5 bases and J 6 bases; bases outside gene matches: 6. The CDR3 covers 16 residues. CDR1 is LGHDT and CDR2 is YNNKEL in the germline V gene (reference sequence).

Many counts were recorded for this clonotype. The chain couples TRBV4-3 to TRBJ2-7, with 9 bases fitting TRBD1. The CDR3 has 14 residues. Germline CDR1 is LGHNA and CDR2 is YSLEER. V lost 4 bases and J lost 2; bases outside the gene matches: 3. In nucleotides, the CDR3 is TGCGCCAGCAGCCCATGGACAGGGGCCTACGAGCAGTACTTC. Translated, it gives CASSPWTGAYEQYF.

This clonotype was detected a few times. The rearrangement uses TRBV5-1 and TRBJ2-5, with D possibly called TRBD1 or TRBD2 (5 bases each). Germline CDR1 is SGHRS and CDR2 is YFSETQ. V was trimmed by 0 bases and J by 1 base, leaving 10 bases between them. This CDR3 region has 15 residues. In DNA, the CDR3 is TGCGCCAGCAGCTTGGAGGGACGGATCCAAGAGACCCAGTACTTC. Its protein product is CASSLEGRIQETQYF.

The gene calls are TRBV5-6 and TRBJ2-3; TRBD2 agrees at 7 bases. The germline V gene has CDR1 SGHDT and CDR2 YYEEEE. V gave up 3 bases and J gave up 2 bases; unmatched junction bases: 15. This CDR3 is built from 18 residues. CDR3 region: CASSSVVVAGVYTDTQYF. The CDR3 DNA is TGTGCCAGCAGCTCAGTCGTGGTGGCGGGGGTGTACACAGATACGCAGTATTTT.

The rearrangement uses TRBV6-1 and TRBJ2-1; 9 positions agree with TRBD2. CDR3 length: 15 amino acids. V shed 5 bases and J 7 bases; nucleotides not matched to a gene: 9. Germline V CDR1 and CDR2: MNHNS, SASEGT. The chain's CDR3 is CASSHASGETNEQFF. CDR3 nucleotides: TGTGCCAGCAGTCATGCTAGCGGGGAGACGAATGAGCAGTTCTTC.

The chain links TRBV4-1 to TRBJ2-3; D remains ambiguous. This CDR3 contains 14 residues. In germline, CDR1 is MGHRA, CDR2 YSYEKL. The CDR3 DNA reads as TGCGCTACCCGAGCGACGGCTAGCACAGATACGCAGTATTTT. Its protein product is CATRATASTDTQYF.

In this sample, this clonotype turned up a few times. The rearrangement links TRBV6-5 to TRBJ1-2, with D perhaps TRBD1 (6 bases). CDR3 length equals 13 residues. Germline loops: CDR1 MNHEY, CDR2 SVGAGI. Trimming pared 2 bases from V and 4 bases from J, leaving 8 bases between. CDR3 in DNA: TGTGCCAGCAGTTACAGGGGGATCTATGGCTACACCTTC. This translates into CASSYRGIYGYTF.

This clonotype was picked up one time. CDR3 DNA: TGTGCCAGCAGCCCTCCCCGGGCGGGACAAGAGACCCAGTACTTC. Its protein is CASSPPRAGQETQYF. The rearrangement joins TRBV11-2 to TRBJ2-5, with TRBD2 as a possible D gene (6 bases). Germline V CDR1 and CDR2: SGHAT, FQNNGV. The CDR3 totals 15 residues. V lost 5 bases, J lost 2 bases, and 15 bases lay in between.

This clonotype was detected a few times. The V and J genes are TRBV3-1 and TRBJ2-3; 7 nucleotides agree with TRBD2. Germline assignment: CDR1 LGHDT and CDR2 YNNKEL (reference sequence). This CDR3 is built from 16 residues. V lost 2 bases and J lost 5; bases outside the gene matches: 10. The CDR3 region has the DNA TGTGCCAGCAGCCAATGGGGGTCGGGAGGTGGAGATACGCAGTATTTT. It yields the protein CASSQWGSGGGDTQYF.

This clonotype was detected only a few times. This rearrangement joins TRBV5-4 to TRBJ2-3; 8 bases are a match to TRBD2. Germline assignment: CDR1 SGHNT and CDR2 YYREEE (reference sequence). J lost 1 base, V lost 0 bases, and 16 bases had no gene match. The CDR3 extends over 20 amino acids. CDR3 sequence (DNA): TGTGCCAGCAGCTTGGACAGGGACCAAACTAGCGGAAGCCGCACAGATACGCAGTATTTT. Its protein is CASSLDRDQTSGSRTDTQYF.

In regard to this clonotype: This may arise from a read error, as a much more abundant clone is one base away. The rearrangement joins TRBV15 to TRBJ1-2; D is unclear. The CDR3 covers 13 residues. Germline V gives CDR1 LNHNV, CDR2 YYDKDF (reference sequence). CDR3 sequence (DNA): TGTACCACCAGCATCCAGACTAACTATGGCTACACCTTC. Translation: CTTSIQTNYGYTF. The variable domain in full, with the rest retrieved from reference TRBV15 and TRBJ1-2, is DAMVIQNPRYQVTQFGKPVTLSCSQTLNHNVMYWYQQKSSQAPKLLFHYYDKDFNNEADTPDNFQSRRPNTSFCFLDIRSPGLGDTAMYLCTTSIQTNYGYTFGSGTRLTVV.